Reported below is one TCR beta chain. The antigen remains undetermined. This specimen comes from a study of T cell responses to AZD1222 COVID-19 vaccine. On the study more broadly: Investigators merged groups given second doses at roughly 4 or roughly 12 weeks.

Method: immunoSEQ multiplex PCR; TCRdb's copy keeps in-frame clones and lacks some. The sample includes more than 95,000 clones, 70% to 90% of them seen just once. Germline V CDR1 and CDR2: SGHRS, YFSETQ. The CDR3 runs to 15 residues. V shed 3 bases, J shed 9 bases, and the junction held 11 bases outside the gene matches. Regarding the study as a whole: Of the AZD1222 recipients, only five or six were seropositive at baseline. Females made up more of the donors, who were largely white British, and clonal diversity may have come out too low.

The source of this sequence is an adult in good health. The V and J genes are TRBV5-1 and TRBJ2-1; 8 bases are a match to TRBD1. Sequencing used peripheral blood, obtained on day 0 of AZD1222 vaccination. The CDR3 DNA follows: TGCGCCAGCAGCTCCCTGACAGGGGAGGAGGGTGAGCAGTTCTTC. Protein sequence: CASSSLTGEEGEQFF.